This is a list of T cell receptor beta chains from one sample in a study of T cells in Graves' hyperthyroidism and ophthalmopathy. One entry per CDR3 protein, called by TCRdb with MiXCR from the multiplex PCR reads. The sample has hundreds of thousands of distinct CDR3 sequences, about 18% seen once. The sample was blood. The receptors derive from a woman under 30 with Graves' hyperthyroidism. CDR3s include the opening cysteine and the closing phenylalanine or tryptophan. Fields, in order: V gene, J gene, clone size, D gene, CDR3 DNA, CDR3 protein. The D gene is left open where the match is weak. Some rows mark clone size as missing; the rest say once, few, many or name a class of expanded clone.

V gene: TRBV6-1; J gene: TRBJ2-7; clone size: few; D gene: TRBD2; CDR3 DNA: TGTGCCAGCGGGAGGGTCAGGGCCTACGATCAGTACTTC; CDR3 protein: CASGRVRAYDQYF
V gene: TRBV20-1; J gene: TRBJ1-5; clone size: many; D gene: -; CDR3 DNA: TGCAGTGCTAGAGCCAAGGATCAGCCCCAGCATTTT; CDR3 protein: CSARAKDQPQHF
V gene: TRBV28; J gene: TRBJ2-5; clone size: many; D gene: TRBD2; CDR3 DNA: TGTGCCAGCAGCAGCGGGGGGGCCGGCAAAGAGACCCAGTACTTC; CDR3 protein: CASSSGGAGKETQYF
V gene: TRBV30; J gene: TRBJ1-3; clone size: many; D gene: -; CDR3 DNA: TGTGCCTGGGGGTCGAGTCGCACCATATATTTT; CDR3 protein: CAWGSSRTIYF
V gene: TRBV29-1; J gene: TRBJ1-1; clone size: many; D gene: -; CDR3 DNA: TGCAGCGTTATAAAGAACACTGAAGCTTTCTTT; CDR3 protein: CSVIKNTEAFF
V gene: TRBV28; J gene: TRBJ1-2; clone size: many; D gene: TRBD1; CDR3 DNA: TGTGCCAGCACGGCGGGGGGACAGCTGACTAACTATGGCTACACCTTC; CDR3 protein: CASTAGGQLTNYGYTF
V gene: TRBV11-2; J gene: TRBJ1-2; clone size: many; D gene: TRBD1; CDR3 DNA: TGTGCCAGCAGCCCGCACCCGGACAGGGTAAACTATGGCTACACCTTC; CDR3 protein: CASSPHPDRVNYGYTF
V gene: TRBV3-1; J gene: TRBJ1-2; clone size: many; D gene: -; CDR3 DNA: TGTGCCAGCAGCCAAGGGCGTGTCGGCTACACCTTC; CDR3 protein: CASSQGRVGYTF
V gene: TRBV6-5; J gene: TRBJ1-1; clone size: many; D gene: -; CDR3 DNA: TGTGCCAGCAGTTACAAGGTCTGGGGAGGCACTGAAGCTTTCTTT; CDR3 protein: CASSYKVWGGTEAFF
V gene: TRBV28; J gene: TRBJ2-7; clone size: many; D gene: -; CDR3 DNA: TGTGCCAGCCCCTGGGGCGGAAAGTACTTC; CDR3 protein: CASPWGGKYF
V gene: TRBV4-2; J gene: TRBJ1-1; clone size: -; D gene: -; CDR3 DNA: TGTGCCAGCAGCCCCCGGGTATTAGAGACTGATGAAGCTTTCTTT; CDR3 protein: CASSPRVLETDEAFF
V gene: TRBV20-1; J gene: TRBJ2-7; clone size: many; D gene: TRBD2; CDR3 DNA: TGCAGTGCTCCCCCTCTGGGGACTAGCGGGGGACTTTCCTACGAGCAGTACTTC; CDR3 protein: CSAPPLGTSGGLSYEQYF
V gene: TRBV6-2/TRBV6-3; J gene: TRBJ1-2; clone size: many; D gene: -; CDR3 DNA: TGTGCCGGCACCCCCGTAGGGGCAGGCTATGGCTACACCTTC; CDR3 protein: CAGTPVGAGYGYTF
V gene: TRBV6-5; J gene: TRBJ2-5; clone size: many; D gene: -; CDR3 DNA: TGTGCCAGCACCTCTCGAGGTCCCCAAGAGACCCAGTACTTC; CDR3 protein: CASTSRGPQETQYF
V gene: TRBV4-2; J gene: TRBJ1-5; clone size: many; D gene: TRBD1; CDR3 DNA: TGTGCCAGCAGCCAATTTTTGGTTGTGTTACCCCGACAGGGCCCCAATCAGCCCCAGCATTTT; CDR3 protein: CASSQFLVVLPRQGPNQPQHF
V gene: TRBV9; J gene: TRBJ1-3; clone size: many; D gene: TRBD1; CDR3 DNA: TGTGCCAGCAGCGCCTATGGAGGGACAGACTCTGGAAACACCATATATTTT; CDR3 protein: CASSAYGGTDSGNTIYF
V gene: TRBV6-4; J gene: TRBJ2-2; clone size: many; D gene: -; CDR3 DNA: TGTGCCAGCAGTAACCCCCGATACAGCGGGAACACCGGGGAGCTGTTTTTT; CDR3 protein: CASSNPRYSGNTGELFF
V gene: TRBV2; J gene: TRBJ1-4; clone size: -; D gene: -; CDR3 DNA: TGTGCCAGCACTCCGGGAGGGATTCTTAATGAAAAACTGTTTTTT; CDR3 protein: CASTPGGILNEKLFF
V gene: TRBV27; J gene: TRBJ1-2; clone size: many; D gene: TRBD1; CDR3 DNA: TGTGCCAGCAGTGGTTGGGTAGGGGGCAGGGGCTATGGCTACACCTTC; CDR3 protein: CASSGWVGGRGYGYTF
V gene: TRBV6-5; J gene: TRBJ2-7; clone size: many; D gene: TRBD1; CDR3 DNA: TGTGCCAGCAGTTATTCCGGGACAGGTAACGAGCAGTACTTC; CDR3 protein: CASSYSGTGNEQYF
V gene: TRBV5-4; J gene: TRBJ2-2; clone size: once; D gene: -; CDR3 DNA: TGTGCCAGCAGCTTGCTAGATGCGAACACCGGGGAGCTGTTTTTT; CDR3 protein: CASSLLDANTGELFF
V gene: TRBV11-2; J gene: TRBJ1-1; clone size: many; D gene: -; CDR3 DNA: TGTGCCAGCAGCTTAGCCGGAGGGGATAGAGCTTTCTTT; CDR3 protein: CASSLAGGDRAFF
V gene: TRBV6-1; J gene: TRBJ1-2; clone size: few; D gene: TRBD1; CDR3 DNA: TGTGCCAGCAGCCAAACAGGGGGAGGCTACACCTTC; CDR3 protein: CASSQTGGGYTF
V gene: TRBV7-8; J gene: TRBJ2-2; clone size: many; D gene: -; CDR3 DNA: TGTGCCAGCAGCTTATGGCAGGCGAACACCGGGGAGCTGTTTTTT; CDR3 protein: CASSLWQANTGELFF
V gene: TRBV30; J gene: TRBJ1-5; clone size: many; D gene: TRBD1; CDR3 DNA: TGTGCCTGGAGTGTACAAGGGGGCGATTTTCAGCCCCAGCATTTT; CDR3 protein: CAWSVQGGDFQPQHF
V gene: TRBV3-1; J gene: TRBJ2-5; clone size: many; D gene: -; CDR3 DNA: TGTGCCAGCAGCCAAGATGAGGAGACCCAGTACTTC; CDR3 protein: CASSQDEETQYF
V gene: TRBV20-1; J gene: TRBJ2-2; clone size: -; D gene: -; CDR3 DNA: TGCAGTGCTAGTGGCGGTCTGAACACCGGGGAGCTGTTTTTT; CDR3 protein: CSASGGLNTGELFF
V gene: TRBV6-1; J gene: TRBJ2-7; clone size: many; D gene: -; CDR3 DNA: TGTGCCAGTGCTGGGAGAGCCTATCCCGTCTCCTACGAGCAGTACTTC; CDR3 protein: CASAGRAYPVSYEQYF